Sequencing of this T cell receptor beta chain was carried out in a study of blood T cell repertoires in COVID-19. Overall study: Nucleic acid was either cDNA or gDNA, and it came from T cells, B-cell-depleted T cells, or PBMCs.

This clone was seen a handful of times. Patients at the Seattle site were enrolled during active infection and followed longitudinally. TCRdb's copy holds only in-frame clones and misses some; the assay was immunoSEQ multiplex PCR. The table records fewer than 300,000 clones, approximately 91% of them present only once. Per germline, CDR1 SGHDT and CDR2 YYEEEE. There are 14 residues in the CDR3. V lost 6 bases, J lost 2 bases, and 8 bases stayed unmatched. V and J are TRBV5-6 and TRBJ2-7, with 7 bases that match TRBD2. The receptor was isolated from a person aged 18-30 years with COVID-19, enrolled during active disease. Sequences were obtained from peripheral blood. The CDR3 coding sequence is TGTGCCAGCAACATGGGGGGGGGTGCCTACGAGCAGTACTTC. Protein sequence: CASNMGGGAYEQYF.